The clone carrying this T cell receptor (beta chain) has only one observation. Germline loops: CDR1 WNHNN, CDR2 SYGVQD (reference sequence). V lost 4 bases, J lost 3 bases, and 1 base stayed unmatched. The CDR3 has 13 amino acids. The sample originates from a study of Ad26.COV2.S vaccination and SARS-CoV-2 variants. Treatment given: around 19 received Ad26.COV2.S at low or high dose, single or two shots; about 5 received placebo; per-sample allocation not given. Specimens were obtained on day 63 following the first vaccine or placebo injection. Method: immunoSEQ multiplex PCR; TCRdb's copy keeps in-frame clones and lacks some. The sample has around 250,000 clones, 87% seen once.

The TCR sequence derives from a person between 18 and 59 years old who received the Ad26.COV2.S COVID-19 vaccine or a placebo. V gene TRBV10-1 combines with J gene TRBJ2-3; 7 bases are a match to TRBD2. Specimen: peripheral blood, collected in a trial of Ad26.COV2.S vaccine versus placebo. The CDR3 reads CASSAGGTDTQYF. In DNA form, the CDR3 reads TGCGCCAGCAGTGCGGGAGGTACAGATACGCAGTATTTT.